Listed below are T cell receptor beta chains from one sample, sequenced in a study of cytomegalovirus exposure and HLA in healthy donors. TCRdb's copy holds only in-frame clones and misses some; the assay was immunoSEQ multiplex PCR. This sample carries some 56,000 clones, roughly 80% of them seen once, and the ten largest clones take approximately 3.5%. The sequencing sample was made of PBMCs. These receptors all stem from a woman aged 40 to 55 in good health and CMV-seronegative. Both conserved end residues are part of each CDR3. Each record gives: J gene, D gene, clone size, V gene, CDR3 DNA, CDR3 protein. A D gene is named only where the DNA matches it firmly. Expanded clones are given a class, and other clones once, few, many or no size at all.

>TRBJ2-3|NA|NA|TRBV5-1
TGCGCCAGCAGCTTGTATGTGACAGATACGCAGTATTTT
CASSLYVTDTQYF
>TRBJ2-7|NA|NA|TRBV29-1
TGCAGCGTTGTGAACATCCACTACGAGCAGTACTTC
CSVVNIHYEQYF
>TRBJ2-1|TRBD2|NA|TRBV19
TGTGCCAGTAGTATGGTCAGCGGGAGTTGGAATGAGCAGTTCTTC
CASSMVSGSWNEQFF
>TRBJ1-3|NA|NA|TRBV15
TGTGCCACCAGCAGAGACCTCCCGTCTGGAAACACCATATATTTT
CATSRDLPSGNTIYF
>TRBJ2-7|NA|few|TRBV2
TGTGCCAGCAGTGAACGCCGGGACATCTCCTACGAGCAGTACTTC
CASSERRDISYEQYF
>TRBJ2-1|TRBD1|NA|TRBV25-1
TGTGCCAGCAGTGTCCGGACAGGGGGTTTGTATCATGAGCAGTTCTTC
CASSVRTGGLYHEQFF
>TRBJ1-1|NA|NA|TRBV27
TGTGCCAGCAGTTCCCGGGGGGCGGGAACTGAAGCTTTCTTT
CASSSRGAGTEAFF
>TRBJ2-5|NA|NA|TRBV5-1
TGCGCCAGCAGTATTGGGAGCCCAGAGACCCAGTACTTC
CASSIGSPETQYF
>TRBJ2-2|NA|NA|TRBV19
TGTGCCAGCCGCGGACAGTACACCGGGGAGCTGTTTTTT
CASRGQYTGELFF
>TRBJ1-2|TRBD1|few|TRBV25-1
TGTGCCAGCAGTGCCCCACAGGGGGGACCTAACTATGGCTACACCTTC
CASSAPQGGPNYGYTF
>TRBJ2-7|TRBD1|NA|TRBV18
TGTGCCAGCTCACCATCCCGGGACAGGGGGTGGGGCTACGAGCAGTACTTC
CASSPSRDRGWGYEQYF
>TRBJ1-3|TRBD1|NA|TRBV18
TGTGCCAGCTCACCGGCAGGGGGAATTTCTGGAAACACCATATATTTT
CASSPAGGISGNTIYF
>TRBJ2-2|NA|NA|TRBV9
TGTGCCAGCAGCGTAGGTAGCCCCGGGGAGCTGTTTTTT
CASSVGSPGELFF
>TRBJ2-2|NA|NA|TRBV4-1
TGCGCCAGCAGCCAATCGCCTAGGGACTACACCGGGGAGCTGTTTTTT
CASSQSPRDYTGELFF
>TRBJ2-7|TRBD2|NA|TRBV7-2
TGTGCCAGCAGCCCAGAGCCCGGACTAGCGGGAACCTACGAGCAGTACTTC
CASSPEPGLAGTYEQYF
>TRBJ2-7|TRBD1|NA|TRBV5-1
TGCGCCAGCAGCGGAACGGACGGACAGGGCTACGAGCAGTACTTC
CASSGTDGQGYEQYF
>TRBJ1-1|NA|NA|TRBV27
TGTGCCAGCAGTTTATACGGGACAATGAACACTGAAGCTTTCTTT
CASSLYGTMNTEAFF
>TRBJ2-6|NA|NA|TRBV4-3
TGCGCCAGCAGCCAAGATACCGGGACTGGGGCCAACGTCCTGACTTTC
CASSQDTGTGANVLTF
>TRBJ2-1|TRBD2|NA|TRBV19
TGTGCCAGTAGTAACACCGGGACTAGCAACCCCAGCTCCTACAATGAGCAGTTCTTC
CASSNTGTSNPSSYNEQFF
>TRBJ2-5|NA|NA|TRBV7-3
TGTGCCAGCTCCTCCGGACAGCCTGGAGAGACCCAGTACTTC
CASSSGQPGETQYF
>TRBJ2-2|NA|NA|TRBV7-9
TGTGCCAGCAGCTTTAGCCGGGACAACAATGCCGGGGAGCTGTTTTTT
CASSFSRDNNAGELFF
>TRBJ1-4|TRBD1|NA|TRBV28
TGTGCCAGTCCGCCTACCCCAGGGGACAGGGGAAAAACAGCGACTAATGAAAAACTGTTTTTT
CASPPTPGDRGKTATNEKLFF
>TRBJ2-7|TRBD2|NA|TRBV27
TGTGCCAGCAGTTTCTCCGGGAGGGTACACGAGCAGTACTTC
CASSFSGRVHEQYF